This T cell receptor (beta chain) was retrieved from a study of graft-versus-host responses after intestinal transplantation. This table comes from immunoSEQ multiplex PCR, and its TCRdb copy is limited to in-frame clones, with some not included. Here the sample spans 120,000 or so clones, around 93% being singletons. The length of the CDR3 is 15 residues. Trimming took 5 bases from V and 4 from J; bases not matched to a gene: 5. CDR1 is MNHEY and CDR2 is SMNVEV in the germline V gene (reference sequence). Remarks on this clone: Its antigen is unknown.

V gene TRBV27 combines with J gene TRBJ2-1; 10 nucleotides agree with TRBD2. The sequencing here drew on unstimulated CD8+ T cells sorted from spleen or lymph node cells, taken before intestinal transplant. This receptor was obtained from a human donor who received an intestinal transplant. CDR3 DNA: TGTGCCAGCAGTGTACTAGCGGGACCTTACAATGAGCAGTTCTTC. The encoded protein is CASSVLAGPYNEQFF.